The clone carrying this TCR beta chain has a count of ten or more. The germline gene is not matched at one end of the junction; a read error may be the cause. The source of the sample is a study of spatial heterogeneity in lung cancer. Noted time point: sample taken at primary tumor resection. Samples were obtained from more than 70 donors, all untreated early-stage non-small cell lung cancer patients. Unsorted whole RNA samples from tumor, nontumor lung or frozen PBMC were sequenced. TCRdb ran MiXCR on the 5' RACE reads and lists one entry per CDR3 protein. This table has 5,000 or so distinct CDR3 sequences, approximately 13% appearing once. Germline loops: CDR1 SGHDT, CDR2 YYEEEE. The CDR3 runs to 15 residues.

The specimen was normal lung tissue next to the tumor, collected at surgery. The V call is TRBV5-6, the J call TRBJ1-1; D gene unclear. The TCR was taken from a female donor with early-stage non-small cell lung cancer. The CDR3 spells CVSSRLGQMNTEAFF. CDR3 in DNA: TGTGTCAGCAGCCGGTTAGGGCAGATGAACACTGAAGCTTTCTTT.